Included here is one T cell receptor beta chain sequence, with context. Germline trimming cut 4 bases from V and 7 bases from J; bases unmatched to any gene: 10. The CDR3 consists of 15 residues. Germline CDR1 is SGHNT and CDR2 is YYREEE (reference sequence). This specimen belongs to a study of cytomegalovirus exposure and HLA in healthy donors. PCR primers comprised 60 Vbeta and 13 Jbeta primers. Authors' analysis steps: As a later analysis found, there were 70 million to 80 million unique TCR beta chains, of which roughly 11 million were shared. Measured with immunoSEQ multiplex PCR; TCRdb has only the in-frame clones, and not every one. V, J and clone size are taken as reported in that table, and D and trimming were inferred from the DNA itself. Of about 130,000 clones detected, roughly 85% appear once; the ten largest clones hold roughly 1.2%.

Sequencing input: PBMCs. The V gene is TRBV5-4, the J gene TRBJ2-1, with TRBD2 matching 8 bases. The TCR sequence derives from a boy younger than 18 in good health and CMV-seronegative. This CDR3 is CASSPRAGVSNEQFF. DNA of the CDR3: TGTGCCAGCAGCCCCAGAGCGGGAGTTTCGAATGAGCAGTTCTTC.